This TCR beta chain emerged from a study of T-cell memory formation after mild COVID-19. About the study: The two donors had largely donor-specific TCR clusters.

TCRdb re-called the 5' RACE reads through MiXCR, storing one row per CDR3 protein. The data hold around 130,000 distinct CDR3 sequences, with more than 13% observed a single time. The CDR3 loop spans 15 amino acids. CDR1 is SGHVS, CDR2 FQNEAQ, per germline. The V and J ends lost 5 bases and 2 bases respectively, with 15 bases between them. Sequenced: PBMCs or a T cell subset sorted from them (not recorded which). The TCR sequence derives from an adult woman who had mild COVID-19 (a few samples of this study predate the infection). Cell type and time point are not known. V is TRBV7-8 and J is TRBJ1-2; no firm D call. The CDR3 DNA follows: TGTGCCAGCAGCCCATCAGGAGGGCCCAACTATGGCTACACCTTC. Its translation is CASSPSGGPNYGYTF.